These 16 T cell receptor beta chains were sequenced from one sample in a study of cytomegalovirus exposure and HLA in healthy donors. The PCR ran on 60 Vbeta and 13 Jbeta primers. Data came from immunoSEQ multiplex PCR; TCRdb stores just in-frame clones and leaves some out. The sample records approximately 97,000 clones, 73% being singletons. Sequences were obtained from PBMCs. These receptor sequences come from a man aged 40-49 years in good health and CMV-seronegative.

This chain connects TRBV19 to TRBJ2-5; 8 nucleotides line up with TRBD1. Germline V gene lookup returns CDR1 LNHDA and CDR2 SQIVND (reference sequence). This CDR3 has 15 amino acids. The V segment lost 6 bases and the J segment 1 base; nucleotides outside the gene matches: 7. CDR3 sequence reads: CASSTGQGGQETQYF. Written as DNA, the CDR3 is TGTGCCAGTAGCACCGGACAGGGAGGCCAAGAGACCCAGTACTTC.

In DNA form, the CDR3 reads TGTGCCAGCAGCTTAGATCTGGGCCGGGAGCAGTTCTTC. Amino acids: CASSLDLGREQFF. The J gene is TRBJ2-1, the V gene TRBV7-8, with D unclear. Germline V gives CDR1 SGHVS, CDR2 FQNEAQ. The CDR3 has 13 residues. Trimming cost V 1 base and J 10 bases, with 11 bases left between them.

The chain employs TRBV6-1 and TRBJ2-1; 9 nucleotides agree with TRBD1. This CDR3 is built from 14 residues. The germline V gene has CDR1 MNHNS and CDR2 SASEGT. The ends lost 5 bases at V and 7 bases at J; junction bases unmatched: 6. DNA of the CDR3: TGTGCCAGCAGTTCAGGGGACAGGGTAAATGAGCAGTTCTTC. It encodes CASSSGDRVNEQFF.

This clone was seen more than once but under ten times. The chain is built from TRBV5-4 and TRBJ2-7, with 8 bases that match TRBD1. CDR3 length equals 13 residues. Unmatched junction bases numbered 6, after V lost 5 bases and J lost 5 bases. CDR1 and CDR2 from the germline V gene are SGHNT and YYREEE (reference sequence). CDR3 DNA sequence: TGTGCCAGCAGGCGTGACAGGGGCCACGAGCAGTACTTC. Residues: CASRRDRGHEQYF.

A single count supports this clone. The J gene is TRBJ1-5, the V gene TRBV6-1; 8 bases match TRBD1. There are 15 residues in the CDR3. The V gene's germline CDR1 is MNHNS and CDR2 SASEGT. The J segment lost 10 bases and the V segment lost 2 bases, leaving 10 bases of the junction unmatched. The CDR3 spells CASSEYRQGAGPQHF. Written as DNA, the CDR3 is TGTGCCAGCAGTGAATATCGGCAGGGGGCCGGTCCCCAGCATTTT.

The rearrangement joins TRBV5-4 to TRBJ2-7; a possible D gene is TRBD1 (5 bases). The CDR3 spans 15 residues. With 4 bases removed from V and 2 bases from J, the gap between germline ends came to 16 bases. Germline V lookup: CDR1 SGHNT, CDR2 YYREEE (reference sequence). In DNA, the CDR3 is TGTGCCAGCAGCCTGTCTCTTCAGGGTGCCTACGAGCAGTACTTC. Translated: CASSLSLQGAYEQYF. Complete variable domain (other parts from reference TRBV5-4 and TRBJ2-7): ETGVTQSPTHLIKTRGQQVTLRCSSQSGHNTVSWYQQALGQGPQFIFQYYREEENGRGNFPPRFSGLQFPNYSSELNVNALELDDSALYLCASSLSLQGAYEQYFGPGTRLTVT.

The CDR3 is CASSQVSYNEQFF. The CDR3 coding sequence is TGTGCCAGCAGCCAAGTGAGTTACAATGAGCAGTTCTTC. This chain links TRBV4-2 with TRBJ2-1; D gene ambiguous. The CDR3 has 13 amino acids. V was pared by 1 base and J by 4 bases, with 5 bases between. The germline gives CDR1 LGHNA, CDR2 YNFKEQ.

DNA for the CDR3: TGTGCCAGCAGCGGGACAGAGGCGGATGAGCAGTTCTTC. Its translation is CASSGTEADEQFF. The J gene is TRBJ2-1, the V gene TRBV11-2; the match to TRBD1 covers 7 bases. CDR3 length: 13 amino acids. J was trimmed by 8 bases and V by 5 bases; bases with no gene match: 6. Germline assignment: CDR1 SGHAT and CDR2 FQNNGV.

The CDR3 DNA is TGTGCCAGTAGTCCCAGGGGGGCCTATGGCTACACCTTC. Translated, it gives CASSPRGAYGYTF. V and J are TRBV19 and TRBJ1-2; 7 bases align to TRBD1. The trim removed 5 bases at V and 4 bases at J, leaving 4 bases unmatched. Germline V lookup: CDR1 LNHDA, CDR2 SQIVND (reference sequence). This CDR3 spans 13 amino acids. The full variable domain, rest sourced from reference TRBV19 and TRBJ1-2, is DGGITQSPKYLFRKEGQNVTLSCEQNLNHDAMYWYRQDPGQGLRLIYYSQIVNDFQKGDIAEGYSVSREKKESFPLTVTSAQKNPTAFYLCASSPRGAYGYTFGSGTRLTVV.

The chain carries TRBV9 and TRBJ2-1, with TRBD2 matching 10 bases. This CDR3 contains 16 residues. Looked up from germline, CDR1 is SGDLS and CDR2 is YYNGEE. The junction had 10 bases not matched to a gene; V was cut back by 3 bases and J by 7 bases. Here the CDR3 DNA reads TGTGCCAGCAGCGAGTGGTCTAGCGGGGGTTGGAATGAGCAGTTCTTC. Protein product: CASSEWSSGGWNEQFF.

The chain is built from TRBV4-3 and TRBJ2-2; a possible D gene is TRBD2 (5 bases). The length of the CDR3 is 15 residues. V gave up 2 bases and J gave up 10 bases, with 17 bases separating them. Germline V gene data show CDR1 as LGHNA and CDR2 as YSLEER. The CDR3 DNA is TGCGCCAGCAGCCAACGGACTTCGTCTCTGTCGGAGCTGTTTTTT. Translation gives CASSQRTSSLSELFF.

This clone was seen just once. The genes are TRBV29-1 and TRBJ2-7; weak D call: TRBD2 (7 bases). V lost 7 bases and J 2 bases, leaving 15 bases between the germline ends. This CDR3 is 13 amino acids long. Germline V lookup: CDR1 SQVTM, CDR2 ANQGSEA. The CDR3 spells CSARGRVTYEQYF. The CDR3, as DNA: TGCAGCGCTAGGGGGAGGGTAACCTACGAGCAGTACTTC.

V usage is TRBV5-6 and J usage is TRBJ1-4, with D uncertain. The germline gives CDR1 SGHDT, CDR2 YYEEEE. The length of the CDR3 is 15 residues. V lost 0 bases to trimming and J lost 3 bases, with 9 bases between them. CDR3 DNA sequence: TGTGCCAGCAGCTTGGGGGCTTATCCTAATGAAAAACTGTTTTTT. Its protein product is CASSLGAYPNEKLFF.

This chain joins TRBV5-6 and TRBJ2-7; D may be TRBD2 (6 bases). Germline V gene sequence: CDR1 SGHDT, CDR2 YYEEEE. The V end lost 1 base, the J end lost 4 bases, and 12 bases lay between the germline ends. The CDR3 covers 14 residues. The CDR3 nucleotides read TGTGCCAGCAGCTTGTTCGGGGGACGGTACGAGCAGTACTTC. Translation: CASSLFGGRYEQYF.

This chain joins TRBV6-1 and TRBJ2-5, with D maybe TRBD2 (7 bases). The V end was cut by 6 bases, the J end by 4 bases, with 18 bases between. This CDR3 spans 15 amino acids. From germline, CDR1 is MNHNS and CDR2 SASEGT. CDR3 protein: CASRQTDGGPETQYF. In nucleotides, the CDR3 is TGTGCCAGCAGACAGACCGACGGGGGGCCAGAGACCCAGTACTTC.

The chain combines TRBV5-5 with TRBJ1-1, with 8 bases that match TRBD1. This CDR3 is built from 14 residues. CDR1 is SGHKS, CDR2 YYEKEE, per germline (reference sequence). Losses at the gene ends were 1 base for V and 5 bases for J; bases not matched to a gene: 4. The CDR3 sequence is CASSLTGGRTEAFF. The CDR3 DNA sequence: TGTGCCAGCAGCTTGACAGGGGGAAGGACTGAAGCTTTCTTT.